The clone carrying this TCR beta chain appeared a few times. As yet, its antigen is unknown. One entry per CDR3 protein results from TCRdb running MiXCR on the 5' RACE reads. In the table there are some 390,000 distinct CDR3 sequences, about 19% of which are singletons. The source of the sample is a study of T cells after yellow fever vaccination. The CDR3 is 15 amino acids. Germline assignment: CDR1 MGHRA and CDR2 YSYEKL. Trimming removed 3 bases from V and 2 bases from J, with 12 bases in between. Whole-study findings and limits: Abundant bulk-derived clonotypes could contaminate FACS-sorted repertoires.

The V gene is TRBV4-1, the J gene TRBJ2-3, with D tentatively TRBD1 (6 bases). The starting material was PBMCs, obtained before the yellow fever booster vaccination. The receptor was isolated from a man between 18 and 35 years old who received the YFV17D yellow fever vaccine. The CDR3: CASSQKTGPTDTQYF. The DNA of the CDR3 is TGCGCCAGCAGCCAGAAGACAGGACCCACAGATACGCAGTATTTT.